What follows describes a single TCR beta chain. The antigen is undetermined. This sample was taken from a study of spatial heterogeneity in lung cancer. Study-wide points: Counts that tracked tumor mutation counts were those of expanded intratumoral alpha and beta TCRs.

After removal of 4 bases from V and 4 bases from J, the junction contained 12 bases not matched to a gene. CDR3 size: 16 residues. Germline V gives CDR1 MGHRA, CDR2 YSYEKL. Via MiXCR, TCRdb re-called the 5' RACE reads, giving one row per CDR3 protein. The sample includes nearly 11,000 distinct CDR3 sequences, 5% to 6.5% of them seen just once. The sample's time point: sample taken at primary tumor resection. The receptor's source is a male donor with early-stage non-small cell lung cancer. The sequencing here drew on lung tumor tissue, taken at surgery. The V call is TRBV4-1, the J call TRBJ1-1, with 7 bases identical to TRBD1. The CDR3 region has the DNA TGCGCCAGCAGCCGTCGGACAGGCCCGAGGGGCACTGAAGCTTTCTTT. This codes for CASSRRTGPRGTEAFF.